The clone carrying this T cell receptor beta chain was detected only a few times. This sample stems from a study of T-cell reconstitution after alpha-beta-depleted transplantation in children. The TCRbeta library was prepared with unique molecular identifiers. A single record per CDR3 protein comes from TCRdb applying MiXCR to the PCR reads. The profile shows 900,000 or so distinct CDR3 sequences, 16% of them singletons. This CDR3 comprises 14 residues. Per the germline V gene, CDR1 is SGHTA and CDR2 is FQGTGA. V lost 3 bases and J 5 bases, leaving 13 bases between the germline ends. The V and J genes are TRBV7-3 and TRBJ1-1; weak D call: TRBD1 (5 bases). This material consisted of PBMCs, mostly from graft donor cells, taken 360 days after TCRalphabeta/CD19-depleted stem cell transplant. This clonotype originated in a male patient between 5 and 17 years old who had a stem cell transplant for acute lymphoblastic leukemia, so the T cells may come from the graft donor. CDR3 in amino acids: CASSFGTAGTEAFF. CDR3 bases: TGTGCCAGCAGCTTTGGGACCGCTGGAACTGAAGCTTTCTTT.